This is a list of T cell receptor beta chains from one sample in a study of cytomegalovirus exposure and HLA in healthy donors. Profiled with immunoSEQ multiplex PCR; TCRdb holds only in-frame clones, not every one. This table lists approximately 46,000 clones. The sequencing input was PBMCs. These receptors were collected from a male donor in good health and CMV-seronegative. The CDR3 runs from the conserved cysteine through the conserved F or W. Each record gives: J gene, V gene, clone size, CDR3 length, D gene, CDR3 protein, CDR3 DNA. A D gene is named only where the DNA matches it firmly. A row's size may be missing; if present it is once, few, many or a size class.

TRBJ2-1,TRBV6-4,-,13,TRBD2,CATTSGYNNEQFF,TGTGCCACGACTAGCGGGTATAACAATGAGCAGTTCTTC
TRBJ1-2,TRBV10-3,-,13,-,CAISEGPNYGYTF,TGTGCCATCAGTGAGGGCCCTAACTATGGCTACACCTTC
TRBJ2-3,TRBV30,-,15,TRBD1,CAGTSGTGISDTQYF,TGTGCCGGGACCTCCGGGACAGGGATTTCAGATACGCAGTATTTT
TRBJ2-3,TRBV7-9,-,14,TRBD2,CASRSLAGTDTQYF,TGTGCCAGCAGGTCCCTAGCGGGCACAGATACGCAGTATTTT
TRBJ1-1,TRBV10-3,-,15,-,CAISETGGRPTEAFF,TGTGCCATCAGTGAGACGGGAGGGAGGCCCACTGAAGCTTTCTTT
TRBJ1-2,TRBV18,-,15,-,CASSPDRSNPHGYTF,TGTGCCAGCTCACCAGATCGGTCCAATCCACATGGCTACACCTTC
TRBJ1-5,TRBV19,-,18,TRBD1,CASSIGLTGQASNQPQHF,TGTGCCAGTAGTATAGGGCTGACAGGGCAGGCGAGCAATCAGCCCCAGCATTTT
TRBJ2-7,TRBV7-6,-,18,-,CASSLGGGAGTSSYEQYF,TGTGCCAGCAGCTTAGGAGGGGGAGCGGGAACGAGCTCCTACGAGCAGTACTTC
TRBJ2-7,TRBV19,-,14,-,CASTKSGSSYEQYF,TGTGCCAGTACCAAATCGGGGAGCTCCTACGAGCAGTACTTC
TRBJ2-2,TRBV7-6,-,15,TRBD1,CASSSALDRAGELFF,TGTGCCAGCAGCTCAGCTCTTGACAGGGCGGGGGAGCTGTTTTTT
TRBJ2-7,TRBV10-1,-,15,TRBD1,CASSERGQGANEQYF,TGCGCCAGCAGTGAGCGGGGACAGGGTGCCAACGAGCAGTACTTC
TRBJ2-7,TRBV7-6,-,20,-,CASSSRLVLASRPPFYEQYF,TGTGCCAGCAGCTCCAGACTAGTCCTGGCATCTCGTCCTCCATTTTACGAGCAGTACTTC
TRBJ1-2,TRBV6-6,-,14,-,CASSYPGKDYGYTF,TGTGCCAGCAGTTACCCCGGGAAGGACTATGGCTACACCTTC
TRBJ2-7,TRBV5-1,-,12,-,CASSPGGNEQYF,TGCGCCAGCAGCCCAGGGGGGAACGAGCAGTACTTC
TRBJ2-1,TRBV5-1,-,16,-,CASSLGSGSDYNEQFF,TGCGCCAGCAGCCTTGGATCGGGTTCCGACTACAATGAGCAGTTCTTC
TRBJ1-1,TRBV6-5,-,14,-,CASSYYGGNAEAFF,TGTGCCAGCAGTTACTACGGGGGAAACGCTGAAGCTTTCTTT
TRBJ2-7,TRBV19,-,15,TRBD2,CASSITGAGAYEQYF,TGTGCCAGTAGTATCACGGGAGCGGGGGCCTACGAGCAGTACTTC
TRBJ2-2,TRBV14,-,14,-,CASSQMGHTGELFF,TGTGCCAGCAGCCAAATGGGCCACACCGGGGAGCTGTTTTTT
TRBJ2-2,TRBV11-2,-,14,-,CASSSLVEAGELFF,TGTGCCAGCAGCTCCCTAGTTGAAGCCGGGGAGCTGTTTTTT
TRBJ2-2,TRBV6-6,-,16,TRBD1,CASSTSHGQGAGELFF,TGTGCCAGCAGTACATCACACGGACAGGGTGCCGGGGAGCTGTTTTTT
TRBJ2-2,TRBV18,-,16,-,CASSPRGTKNTGELFF,TGTGCCAGCTCACCGAGGGGGACGAAAAACACCGGGGAGCTGTTTTTT
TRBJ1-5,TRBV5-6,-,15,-,CASSLRGYSNQPQHF,TGTGCCAGCAGCTTGCGCGGATATAGCAATCAGCCCCAGCATTTT
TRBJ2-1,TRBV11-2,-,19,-,CASSPSPFRVRSSYNEQFF,TGTGCCAGCAGCCCCTCCCCCTTCAGGGTTAGGAGCTCCTACAATGAGCAGTTCTTC
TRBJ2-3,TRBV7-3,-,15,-,CASSFGRDSTDTQYF,TGTGCCAGCAGCTTCGGACGGGATAGCACAGATACGCAGTATTTT
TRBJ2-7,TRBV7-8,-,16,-,CASSLSAGRGAYEQYF,TGTGCCAGCAGCTTATCGGCGGGGAGGGGGGCCTACGAGCAGTACTTC
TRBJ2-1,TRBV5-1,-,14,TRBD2,CASSPGTSGDEQFF,TGCGCCAGCAGCCCCGGGACTAGCGGGGATGAGCAGTTCTTC
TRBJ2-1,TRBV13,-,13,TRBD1,CASSLGTGVEQFF,TGTGCCAGCAGCCTGGGGACAGGGGTTGAGCAGTTCTTC
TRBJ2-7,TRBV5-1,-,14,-,CASSFRGSSYEQYF,TGCGCCAGCAGCTTTAGAGGTTCCTCCTACGAGCAGTACTTC
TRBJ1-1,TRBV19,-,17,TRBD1,CASSPWGRGRKNTEAFF,TGTGCCAGTAGCCCGTGGGGCAGGGGGCGAAAGAACACTGAAGCTTTCTTT
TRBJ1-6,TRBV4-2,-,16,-,CASSQEAGLYNSPLHF,TGTGCCAGCAGCCAAGAGGCAGGGCTTTATAATTCACCCCTCCACTTT
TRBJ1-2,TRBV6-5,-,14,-,CASSLTSVNYGYTF,TGTGCCAGCAGTCTCACCAGCGTAAACTATGGCTACACCTTC
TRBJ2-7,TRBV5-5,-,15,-,CASSFRSDPAYEQYF,TGTGCCAGCAGCTTCCGCAGTGATCCAGCCTACGAGCAGTACTTC
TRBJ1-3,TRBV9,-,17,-,CASSPDGLPSSGNTIYF,TGTGCCAGCAGCCCTGATGGACTGCCCAGCTCTGGAAACACCATATATTTT
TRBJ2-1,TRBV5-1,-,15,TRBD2,CASSLLAGADNEQFF,TGCGCCAGCAGCCTACTAGCGGGAGCCGACAATGAGCAGTTCTTC
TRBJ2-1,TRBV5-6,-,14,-,CASTLESSYNEQFF,TGTGCCAGCACCCTAGAGTCGTCCTACAATGAGCAGTTCTTC
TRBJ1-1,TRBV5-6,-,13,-,CASSLERNTEAFF,TGTGCCAGCAGCTTGGAGAGGAACACTGAAGCTTTCTTT
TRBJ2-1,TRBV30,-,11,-,CAWSDRSEQFF,TGTGCCTGGAGCGACAGGAGCGAGCAGTTCTTC
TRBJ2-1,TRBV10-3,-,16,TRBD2,CAISEGGSGRPYEQFF,TGTGCCATCAGTGAAGGCGGTAGCGGGAGGCCCTATGAGCAGTTCTTC
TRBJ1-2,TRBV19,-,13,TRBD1,CASSFDRVYGYTF,TGTGCCAGTAGTTTCGACAGGGTCTATGGCTACACCTTC
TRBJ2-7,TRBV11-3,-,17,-,CASSPEGRGTGVKEQYF,TGTGCCAGCAGCCCGGAGGGGCGCGGGACTGGAGTCAAAGAGCAGTACTTC
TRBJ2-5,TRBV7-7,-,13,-,CASSPLTEETQYF,TGTGCTAGCAGCCCCCTAACGGAAGAGACCCAGTACTTC
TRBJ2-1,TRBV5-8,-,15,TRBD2,CASSLGTSGRVEQFF,TGTGCCAGCAGCTTGGGAACTAGCGGGAGAGTGGAGCAGTTCTTC
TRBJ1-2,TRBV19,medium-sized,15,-,CASSIIQGRENGYTF,TGTGCCAGTAGTATCATCCAGGGAAGAGAGAATGGCTACACCTTC
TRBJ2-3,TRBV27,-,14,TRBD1,CASSLTGATDTQYF,TGTGCCAGCAGTTTGACAGGGGCCACAGATACGCAGTATTTT
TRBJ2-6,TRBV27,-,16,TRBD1,CASSPETGSGANVLTF,TGTGCCAGCAGTCCCGAGACAGGGTCTGGGGCCAACGTCCTGACTTTC
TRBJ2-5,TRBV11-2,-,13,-,CASSLGEKETQYF,TGTGCCAGCAGCTTAGGGGAGAAAGAGACCCAGTACTTC
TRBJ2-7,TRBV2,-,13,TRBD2,CASRVTSGSEQYF,TGTGCCAGCAGGGTTACTAGCGGGAGCGAGCAGTACTTC
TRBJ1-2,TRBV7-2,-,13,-,CASSIRQPRHYTF,TGTGCCAGCAGCATAAGACAACCACGGCACTACACCTTC
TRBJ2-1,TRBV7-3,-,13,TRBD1,CASSRQGASEQFF,TGTGCCAGCAGCCGACAGGGGGCTTCTGAGCAGTTCTTC
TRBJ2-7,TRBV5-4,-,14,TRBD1,CASSLGTGTYEQYF,TGTGCCAGCAGCTTGGGGACAGGGACTTACGAGCAGTACTTC
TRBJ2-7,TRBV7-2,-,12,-,CASSFSSYEQYF,TGTGCCAGCAGCTTCAGCTCCTACGAGCAGTACTTC
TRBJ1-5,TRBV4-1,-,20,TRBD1,CASSQGSLGQGAELCQPQHF,TGCGCCAGCAGCCAAGGATCACTAGGGCAGGGGGCGGAATTGTGCCAGCCCCAGCATTTT
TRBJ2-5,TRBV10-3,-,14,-,CATGAGVAQETQYF,TGTGCCACGGGTGCAGGGGTGGCCCAAGAGACCCAGTACTTC
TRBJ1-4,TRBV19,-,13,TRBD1,CASSSGTGEKLFF,TGTGCCAGTAGTTCAGGGACAGGCGAAAAACTGTTTTTT
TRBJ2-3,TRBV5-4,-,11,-,CASSISDTQYF,TGTGCCAGCTCGATAAGCGATACGCAGTATTTT